The clone carrying this T cell receptor beta chain was found a few times. The antigen remains unidentified. Primers: 60 Vbeta forward and 13 Jbeta reverse. Using immunoSEQ multiplex PCR, the repertoire was profiled, and TCRdb retains in-frame clones only, with some absent. The sample lists about 120,000 clones, about 80% seen once, with under 3.5% in the top ten. Unrecorded immune exposure was likely among donors, who were nominally healthy when sampled. The CDR3 covers 16 residues. Germline V gene lookup returns CDR1 SGHDN and CDR2 FVKESK. V was cut by 1 base and J by 4 bases, with 11 bases left in between. The data are from a study of cytomegalovirus exposure and HLA in healthy donors. Whole-study context: Genetic ancestry analysis placed around 76% of the 398 donors that were genotyped in the Caucasian-associated cluster. Notes on the study in general: Diagnosis of cytomegalovirus status made by the classifier reportedly showed high specificity and sensitivity.

The genes are TRBV14 and TRBJ1-6; D gene unclear. The sequencing sample was made of PBMCs. This sequence was found in a female donor in good health and CMV-seronegative. In DNA form, the CDR3 reads TGTGCCAGCAGCCAAGTCCGGGGTCGTTATAATTCACCCCTCCACTTT. This sequence encodes CASSQVRGRYNSPLHF.